This T cell receptor beta chain was captured in a study of breast tumors, draining lymph nodes, adjacent tissues. Samples came from axillary lymph nodes draining the breast cancer. Study-wide findings and caveats: That most tumor T cells come from lymph nodes remained unproven. Data fit most tumor T cells coming from lymph node, expanding in tumor. Tumor repertoires ranked between lymph nodes and nontumor tissue in diversity, with V and J gene preferences. Compared with basal-like, luminal-like tumors shared significantly more repertoire with nontumor tissue.

The CDR3 totals 16 residues. The junction had 12 bases not matched to a gene; V was cut back by 5 bases and J by 6 bases. Germline lookup yields CDR1 LGHDT and CDR2 YNNKEL (reference sequence). TCRdb re-derived calls from the multiplex PCR reads in MiXCR, one entry per CDR3 protein. The data show roughly 130,000 distinct CDR3 sequences, with 20% seen just once and 3% to 4% held by the top ten. This clonotype was found a few times. The target antigen is unknown. The clonotype was recovered from a female donor with breast cancer. Some clones in this sample may be carry-over from other donors' samples. Sequences were obtained from axillary lymph node tissue. V gene TRBV3-1 combines with J gene TRBJ1-4, with 7 bases lining up with TRBD1. CDR3 in DNA: TGTGCCAGCAGCGACGTCACCCGGGACAGACATGAAAAACTGTTTTTT. The encoded protein is CASSDVTRDRHEKLFF.